This T cell receptor (beta chain) was identified in a study of blood T cell repertoires in COVID-19. About the study: Sources were T cells, B-cell-depleted T cells, or PBMCs; the material itself was cDNA or gDNA.

This CDR3 is built from 15 residues. V lost 4 bases and J lost 3, with 16 bases in between. Germline CDR1 is MNHEY and CDR2 is SVGAGI. Original processing methods: By means of reference gene primer amplification, nucleated cell counts were estimated. Some clones are missing from TCRdb's copy, which holds only in-frame ones; the method was immunoSEQ multiplex PCR. The D gene and trimming were derived from the DNA, and the V and J assignments and clone size from that table. The sample shows around 50,000 clones, 86% of them seen only once. The source material was peripheral blood. The clonotype originates from a human donor in a cohort sampled during active COVID-19. This sequence joins TRBV6-5 and TRBJ2-7; D is ambiguous. CDR3 sequence: CASSFPASSVYEQYF. The CDR3 coding sequence is TGTGCCAGCAGTTTCCCGGCTTCTAGTGTCTACGAGCAGTACTTC.